This entry lists 8 T cell receptor beta chains sequenced from one sample in a study of Ad26.COV2.S vaccination and SARS-CoV-2 variants. Treatment specified: 19 received Ad26.COV2.S at low or high dose, single or two shots; 5 received placebo; per-sample allocation not given. Day 63 after the first vaccine or placebo injection was the time point for sampling. Using immunoSEQ multiplex PCR, the repertoire was profiled, and TCRdb retains in-frame clones only, with some absent. The repertoire holds about 280,000 clones, with roughly 86% as singletons. The sample here was peripheral blood, taken in a trial of Ad26.COV2.S vaccine versus placebo. Every receptor here comes from a person between 18 and 60 years old who received the Ad26.COV2.S COVID-19 vaccine or a placebo.

About this clone: Its ends do not fully match the called genes, so a read error is possible. This chain connects TRBV19 to TRBJ1-1; perhaps TRBD1 as D (6 bases). The germline CDR1 and CDR2 sequences are LNHDA and SQIVND (reference sequence). This CDR3 spans 11 amino acids. DNA of the CDR3: TGCCATGGGGGGCTGAACACTGAAGCTTTCTTT. It encodes CHGGLNTEAFF.

The genes are TRBV11-2 and TRBJ1-2; TRBD1 is a possible D gene (5 bases). CDR3 size: 13 residues. Germline assignment: CDR1 SGHAT and CDR2 FQNNGV. The germline V and J ends were trimmed by 1 base and 8 bases, with 11 bases remaining between them. CDR3 region: CASSLGLGEGYTF. CDR3 DNA: TGTGCCAGCAGCTTAGGCTTGGGGGAAGGCTACACCTTC. The complete variable domain, with remaining parts taken from reference TRBV11-2 and TRBJ1-2, reads EAGVAQSPRYKIIEKRQSVAFWCNPISGHATLYWYQQILGQGPKLLIQFQNNGVVDDSQLPKDRFSAERLKGVDSTLKIQPAKLEDSAVYLCASSLGLGEGYTFGSGTRLTVV.

This chain uses TRBV5-1 with TRBJ1-3; D not resolved. Trimming removed 0 bases at V and 1 base at J, with 14 bases between. This CDR3 has 17 residues. The germline V gene encodes CDR1 SGHRS and CDR2 YFSETQ. Here the CDR3 reads CASSLGTPQLSGNTIYF. In nucleotides, the CDR3 is TGCGCCAGCAGCTTGGGAACCCCACAGCTATCTGGAAACACCATATATTTT.

This rearrangement joins TRBV11-1 to TRBJ2-1; 11 bases fit TRBD1. Per germline, CDR1 SGHAT and CDR2 FQDESV (reference sequence). V lost 4 bases, J lost 8 bases, and 1 base stayed unmatched. The CDR3 has 13 amino acids. CDR3 region: CASSWTGGDEQFF. The CDR3, as DNA: TGTGCCAGCAGCTGGACAGGGGGCGATGAGCAGTTCTTC.

The J gene is TRBJ1-1, the V gene TRBV5-6; 11 bases agree with TRBD1. J gave up 4 bases and V 4 bases, and 9 bases lay outside the gene matches. Germline CDR1 and CDR2: SGHDT and YYEEEE. The CDR3 spans 16 residues. CDR3 protein: CASSPGTGGPSTEAFF. CDR3 coding DNA: TGTGCCAGCAGCCCCGGGACAGGGGGGCCCAGCACTGAAGCTTTCTTT.

The chain joins TRBV5-1 to TRBJ2-5, with 10 positions matching TRBD1. This CDR3 is 17 amino acids long. Germline CDR1 SGHRS, CDR2 YFSETQ. V trimming: 1 base; J trimming: 5 bases; junction bases outside the gene matches: 11. The CDR3 loop reads CASSLQPGQGNSETQYF. The CDR3 DNA follows: TGCGCCAGCAGCTTGCAACCGGGACAGGGGAATTCGGAGACCCAGTACTTC. The complete variable domain, with remaining parts taken from reference TRBV5-1 and TRBJ2-5, reads KAGVTQTPRYLIKTRGQQVTLSCSPISGHRSVSWYQQTPGQGLQFLFEYFSETQRNKGNFPGRFSGRQFSNSRSEMNVSTLELGDSALYLCASSLQPGQGNSETQYFGPGTRLLVL.

The chain has TRBV2 and TRBJ1-2, with D unresolved. The germline V and J ends were trimmed by 3 bases and 5 bases, with 13 bases remaining between them. This CDR3 is built from 14 residues. CDR1 and CDR2 (germline): SNHLY, FYNNEI. The CDR3 nucleotides are TGTGCCAGCAGTGAGTGGGTAGGAGGTTATGGCTACACCTTC. Translated: CASSEWVGGYGYTF. Using reference TRBV2 and TRBJ1-2 for the parts outside the CDR3, the full variable domain is EPEVTQTPSHQVTQMGQEVILRCVPISNHLYFYWYRQILGQKVEFLVSFYNNEISEKSEIFDDQFSVERPDGSNFTLKIRSTKLEDSAMYFCASSEWVGGYGYTFGSGTRLTVV.

The table lists this clone with a few counts. This chain joins TRBV7-2 and TRBJ1-2, with D unresolved. The CDR3 consists of 13 residues. Germline lookup yields CDR1 SGHTA and CDR2 FQGNSA. V was shortened by 1 base and J by 12 bases, with 15 bases between the two germline ends. The CDR3 spells CASSLVVFRDHTF. CDR3 in DNA: TGTGCCAGCAGCTTAGTGGTATTTAGGGATCACACCTTC.